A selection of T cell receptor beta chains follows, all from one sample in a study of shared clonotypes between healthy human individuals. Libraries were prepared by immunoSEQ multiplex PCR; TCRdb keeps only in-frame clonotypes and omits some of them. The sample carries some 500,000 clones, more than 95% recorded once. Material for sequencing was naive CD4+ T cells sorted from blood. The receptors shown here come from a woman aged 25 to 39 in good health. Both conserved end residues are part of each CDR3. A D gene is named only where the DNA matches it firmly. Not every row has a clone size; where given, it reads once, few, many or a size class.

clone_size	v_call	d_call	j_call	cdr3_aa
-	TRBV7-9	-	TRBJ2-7	CASSLARDYEQYF
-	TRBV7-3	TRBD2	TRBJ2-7	CASSLRLAAYEQYF
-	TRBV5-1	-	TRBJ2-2	CASSTGRAGTGELFF
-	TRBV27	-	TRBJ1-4	CASRRTEINEKLFF
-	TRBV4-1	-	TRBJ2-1	CASSQAMSKAYNEQFF
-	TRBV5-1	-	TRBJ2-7	CASRSEAVISYEQYF
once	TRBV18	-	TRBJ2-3	CASSPPLDTDTQYF
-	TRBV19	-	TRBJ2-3	CASKSGQGVVDTQYF
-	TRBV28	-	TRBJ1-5	CASSNYREPGYQPQHF
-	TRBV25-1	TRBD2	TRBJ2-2	CASSASGRSTGELFF
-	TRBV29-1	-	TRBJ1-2	CSVEDLGGYYGYTF
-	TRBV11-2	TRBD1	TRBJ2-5	CASSRDREETQYF
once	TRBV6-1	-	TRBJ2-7	CASSTTPVSSYEQYF
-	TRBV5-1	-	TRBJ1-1	CASSVLDGNTEAFF
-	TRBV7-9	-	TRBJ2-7	CASSSQGFSYEQYF
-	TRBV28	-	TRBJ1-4	CASSLTWGDNEKLFF
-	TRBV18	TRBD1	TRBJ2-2	CASSPTTGRNTGELFF
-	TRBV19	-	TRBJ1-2	CASSPRGPSYGYTF
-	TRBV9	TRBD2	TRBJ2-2	CASSVGSSGMAGELFF
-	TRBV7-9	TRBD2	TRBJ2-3	CASSLKLILAGAGPDTQYF
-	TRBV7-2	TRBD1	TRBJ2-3	CASSPGTAPTDTQYF
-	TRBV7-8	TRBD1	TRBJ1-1	CASSFTKTRRTGPTQNTEAFF
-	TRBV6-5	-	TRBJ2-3	CASSYGAATDTQYF
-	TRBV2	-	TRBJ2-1	CASSEFDGSQGNEQFF
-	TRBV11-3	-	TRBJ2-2	CASSSDKNTGELFF
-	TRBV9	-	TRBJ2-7	CASSVDPSYEQYF
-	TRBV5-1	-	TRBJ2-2	CASSLGHKNTGELFF
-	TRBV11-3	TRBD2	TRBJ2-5	CASSPSGRAGETQYF
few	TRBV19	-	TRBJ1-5	CASSSQGDQPQHF
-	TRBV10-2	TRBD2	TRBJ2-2	CASNSGRAIGELFF
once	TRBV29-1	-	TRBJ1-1	CSVVESEAFF
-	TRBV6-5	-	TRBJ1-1	CASSTPSRGGTEAFF
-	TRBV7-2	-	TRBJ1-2	CASSLDLSGDYGYTF
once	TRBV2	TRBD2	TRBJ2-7	CASRAGTSIYEQYF
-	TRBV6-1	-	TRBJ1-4	CASSAQLGGEKLFF
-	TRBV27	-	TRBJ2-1	CASSWAGYEQFF
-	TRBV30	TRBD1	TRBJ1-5	CAWTGTGSNQPQHF
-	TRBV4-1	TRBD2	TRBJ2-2	CASSLLAVTGELFF
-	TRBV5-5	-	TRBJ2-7	CASSLTPYEQYF
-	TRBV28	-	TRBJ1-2	CASNQRGATPYGYTF
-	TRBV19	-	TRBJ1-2	CASSSTGTQGYGYTF
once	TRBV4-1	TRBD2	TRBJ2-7	CASRGVGDSTYEQYF
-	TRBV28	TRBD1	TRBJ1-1	CASRDRRNTEAFF
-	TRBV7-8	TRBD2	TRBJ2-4	CASSLISGRTKNIQYF
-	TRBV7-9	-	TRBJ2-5	CASSPRWLPPVEQETQYF
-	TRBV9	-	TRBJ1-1	CASSTLGGSTEAFF
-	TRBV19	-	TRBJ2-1	CASSTIQGLGPYNEQFF
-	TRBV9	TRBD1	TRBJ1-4	CASSVRTGLNEKLFF
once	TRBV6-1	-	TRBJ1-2	CATRPGGRIGYGYTF
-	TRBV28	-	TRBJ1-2	CASSLHPRVFNYGYTF
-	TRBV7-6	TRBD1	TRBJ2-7	CASSSDRGYEQYF
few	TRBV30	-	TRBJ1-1	CAWSSQGNTEAFF
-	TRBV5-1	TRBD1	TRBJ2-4	CASSPGTGKSKNIQYF
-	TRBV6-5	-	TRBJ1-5	CASRAWQGSNQPQHF
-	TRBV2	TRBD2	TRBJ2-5	CASSLIGGGETQYF
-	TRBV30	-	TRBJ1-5	CAWSKAAAYSNQPQHF
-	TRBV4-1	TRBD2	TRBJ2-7	CASRHSGSSYEQYF
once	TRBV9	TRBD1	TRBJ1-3	CASSPLGGQALGNTIYF
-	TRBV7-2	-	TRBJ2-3	CASSLTGDTQYF
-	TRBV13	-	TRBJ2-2	CASSGLARNTGELFF